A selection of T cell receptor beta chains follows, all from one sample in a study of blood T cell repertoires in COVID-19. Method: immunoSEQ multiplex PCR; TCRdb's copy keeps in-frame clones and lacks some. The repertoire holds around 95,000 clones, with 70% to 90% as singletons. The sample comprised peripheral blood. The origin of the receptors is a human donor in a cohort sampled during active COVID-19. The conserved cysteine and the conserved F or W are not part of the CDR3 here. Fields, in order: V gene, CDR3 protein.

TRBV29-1 SVLAGGPREQF
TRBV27 ASSFSTSGKGEQY
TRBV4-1 ASSQEGTSNYGYT
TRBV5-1 ASSLELYGYT
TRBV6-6 ASSRGTVQETQY
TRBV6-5 ASSSGQGFNEQF
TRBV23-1 ASSPPFGSGSSYEQY
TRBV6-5 ASSSPRQPQH
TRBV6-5 ASRVRGGNTEAF
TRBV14 ASSQERATEAF
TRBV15 ATSSYTVPGQGVYEQY
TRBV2 ASTRDRVAETQY
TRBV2 ASSDRGMGTGELF
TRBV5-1 ASTPDRNSGNTIY
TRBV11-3 ASSLKAGGPSDTQY
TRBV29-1 SVVKTGTYEQY
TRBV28 ASSDGMFNEKLF
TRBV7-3 ASSFSYRTEADTQY
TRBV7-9 ASSRDNPYEQY